The source of this T cell receptor beta chain is a study of T cell responses to AZD1222 COVID-19 vaccine. Study context: Doses given second, at about 4 or about 12 weeks, were pooled.

Assay used: immunoSEQ multiplex PCR; TCRdb lists only in-frame clones, some missing. The top ten hold around 7% of the sample, which has over 100,000 clones, about 90% seen once. The clonotype originates from an adult in good health. The specimen was peripheral blood, collected on day 0 of AZD1222 vaccination.

This chain's CDR3 is CASSFDGTPEPQHF. The CDR3, as DNA: TGCGCCAGCAGCTTCGATGGGACACCAGAGCCCCAGCATTTT. The genes are TRBV5-1 and TRBJ1-5, with D perhaps TRBD1 (6 bases). The V gene lost 2 bases and the J gene lost 8 bases, with 14 bases spanning the gap. The germline V gene encodes CDR1 SGHRS and CDR2 YFSETQ. The CDR3 extends over 14 amino acids.